Below are 28 T cell receptor beta chains sequenced from a single sample in a study of T cells in Graves' hyperthyroidism and ophthalmopathy. The TCR beta CDR3 regions underwent amplification using RNA transcripts as the source. Primed by the HTBI set, a first-round RT-PCR was run on the TCR CDR3. TCRdb itself ran the multiplex PCR reads through MiXCR, one entry per CDR3 protein. The table records 350,000 to 450,000 distinct CDR3 sequences, over 12% of them present only once. Sequencing used blood. These receptors originate from a man aged 50-59 years with Graves' ophthalmopathy.

This clonotype was observed many times. The chain combines TRBV18 with TRBJ1-2; perhaps TRBD1 as D (5 bases). This CDR3 comprises 12 residues. Trimming took off 6 bases at V and 4 bases at J, with 9 bases between the two ends. The V gene's germline CDR1 is KGHSH and CDR2 LQKENI. CDR3 coding DNA: TGTGCCAGCTCTGGGGCCACCTATGGCTACACCTTC. Amino acid sequence: CASSGATYGYTF.

The chain is built from TRBV12-3 or TRBV12-4 and TRBJ1-6, with D perhaps matching TRBD1 (6 bases). V lost 2 bases and J lost 9, with 11 bases in between. The CDR3 sequence is 14 residues long. The CDR3 is CASSLNRAGSPLHF. The CDR3 bases are TGTGCCAGCAGTTTAAACAGGGCCGGTTCACCCCTCCACTTT.

The chain has TRBV6-5 and TRBJ1-1; no reliable D call. This CDR3 is built from 13 residues. Between the trimmed V and J ends, which lost 0 bases and 5 bases, there was a span of 7 bases. CDR1 and CDR2 from the germline V gene are MNHEY and SVGAGI. The CDR3 DNA sequence: TGTGCCAGCAGTTACTCGAAGGGTACTGAAGCTTTCTTT. Its protein product is CASSYSKGTEAFF.

The chain combines TRBV2 with TRBJ1-3; D gene uncertain. The ends were cut back, 1 base at V and 4 bases at J, with 14 bases in the middle. Per germline, CDR1 SNHLY and CDR2 FYNNEI. This CDR3 has 16 residues. CDR3 residues: CASSEGVRTLGNTIYF. DNA of the CDR3: TGTGCCAGCAGTGAAGGAGTCAGGACCTTAGGAAACACCATATATTTT. Variable domain in full (rest from reference TRBV2 and TRBJ1-3): EPEVTQTPSHQVTQMGQEVILRCVPISNHLYFYWYRQILGQKVEFLVSFYNNEISEKSEIFDDQFSVERPDGSNFTLKIRSTKLEDSAMYFCASSEGVRTLGNTIYFGEGSWLTVV.

V usage is TRBV5-6 and J usage is TRBJ2-7; 7 bases map to TRBD1. The CDR3 is 14 residues long. V lost 4 bases and J lost 4; bases outside the gene matches: 8. The V gene's germline CDR1 is SGHDT and CDR2 YYEEEE. CDR3 in amino acids: CASSDRKGAYEQYF. CDR3 nucleotide sequence: TGTGCCAGCAGCGACAGGAAGGGGGCTTACGAGCAGTACTTC.

V and J are TRBV10-2 and TRBJ1-4; the D gene is possibly TRBD1 (5 bases). Germline CDR1 is WSHSY and CDR2 is SAAADI. V lost 9 bases and J 1 base, leaving 12 bases between the germline ends. The CDR3 consists of 14 residues. CDR3 nucleotides: TGCGCCAGGGGTCGAGGGGAAACTAATGAAAAACTGTTTTTT. This sequence encodes CARGRGETNEKLFF.

This clonotype was detected ten times or more. This rearrangement joins TRBV6-5 to TRBJ1-3; D call uncertain. The V gene's germline CDR1 is MNHEY and CDR2 SVGAGI. The CDR3 has 16 residues. Deletions cut 0 bases from V and 0 bases from J, with 9 bases between. CDR3 sequence (DNA): TGTGCCAGCAGTTACTCTGGCCTGAACTCTGGAAACACCATATATTTT. This sequence encodes CASSYSGLNSGNTIYF.

This clonotype was detected many times. The rearrangement joins TRBV6-5 to TRBJ2-7; 8 bases fit TRBD1. This CDR3 region has 14 residues. V lost 0 bases to trimming and J lost 3 bases; unmatched junction nucleotides: 1. Germline values: CDR1 MNHEY, CDR2 SVGAGI. The CDR3 bases are TGTGCCAGCAGTTACTCTGGACAGGGCTACGAGCAGTACTTC. It codes for CASSYSGQGYEQYF.

This clonotype occurred a few times. The chain employs TRBV29-1 and TRBJ1-5; D call uncertain. In germline, CDR1 is SQVTM, CDR2 ANQGSEA. Deletions cut 4 bases from V and 0 bases from J, with 7 bases between. This CDR3 is built from 13 residues. The CDR3 loop reads CSVAEYSNQPQHF. CDR3 coding DNA: TGCAGCGTTGCTGAGTATAGCAATCAGCCCCAGCATTTT.

Turning to this clonotype: This may arise from a read error, as a much more abundant clone is one base away. J is TRBJ2-7 and V is TRBV5-6; 7 bases agree with TRBD1. Per germline, CDR1 SGHDT and CDR2 YYEEEE. J lost 2 bases, V lost 6 bases, and 17 bases had no gene match. The CDR3 loop spans 17 amino acids. The CDR3 here is CASKPYVRQGSPYEQYF. CDR3 DNA: TGTGCCAGCAAACCCTACGTACGACAGGGAAGTCCCTACGAGCAGTACTTC.

The genes are TRBV3-1 and TRBJ2-1; 7 bases align to TRBD2. Per the germline V gene, CDR1 is LGHDT and CDR2 is YNNKEL (reference sequence). This CDR3 is 15 amino acids long. V dropped 4 bases and J dropped 6; count of bases not matched to a gene: 9. The CDR3 reads CASSPAGGRVNEQFF. The CDR3 bases are TGTGCCAGCAGCCCCGCGGGCGGGAGAGTCAATGAGCAGTTCTTC.

In this sample, this clonotype turned up many times. This chain uses TRBV7-2 with TRBJ2-5; D unclear. The germline V gene encodes CDR1 SGHTA and CDR2 FQGNSA. Trimming removed 2 bases at V and 0 bases at J, with 4 bases between. The CDR3 has 13 residues. The DNA of the CDR3 is TGTGCCAGCAGCTTAAGAGACCAAGAGACCCAGTACTTC. Its protein product is CASSLRDQETQYF.

This clonotype was recorded at least ten times. The chain links TRBV4-1 to TRBJ2-3; no definite D call. This CDR3 region has 15 residues. The germline V gene encodes CDR1 MGHRA and CDR2 YSYEKL. The germline V and J ends were trimmed by 1 base and 0 bases, with 8 bases remaining between them. CDR3 bases: TGCGCCAGCAGCCAAGGACTCCTCAGCACAGATACGCAGTATTTT. Its protein is CASSQGLLSTDTQYF.

This clonotype was detected only a few times. The V gene is TRBV4-2, the J gene TRBJ2-2; 7 bases align to TRBD1. In germline, CDR1 is LGHNA, CDR2 YNFKEQ. The CDR3 is made up of 16 amino acids. V lost 4 bases, J lost 5 bases, and 10 bases stayed unmatched. CDR3 in DNA: TGTGCCAGCAGCCGAAACGACAGGGCGGTAACCGGGGAGCTGTTTTTT. It encodes CASSRNDRAVTGELFF.

This clonotype was observed at least ten times. The rearrangement joins TRBV12-3 or TRBV12-4 to TRBJ2-7; D gene ambiguous. This CDR3 has 12 amino acids. Trimming removed 3 bases from V and 4 bases from J, with 7 bases in between. The CDR3 spells CASSFGGYEQYF. CDR3 coding DNA: TGTGCCAGCAGTTTTGGCGGTTACGAGCAGTACTTC.

This chain links TRBV5-6 with TRBJ2-5; 10 bases fit TRBD2. Germline CDR1 and CDR2: SGHDT and YYEEEE. The trim removed 3 bases at V and 4 bases at J, leaving 0 bases unmatched. This CDR3 is built from 13 residues. The CDR3 loop is CASSWTSGETQYF. The CDR3 DNA sequence: TGTGCCAGCAGCTGGACTAGCGGAGAGACCCAGTACTTC.

CDR3 region: CASTASEGLNKNIQYF. The CDR3, as DNA: TGTGCCAGCACCGCCTCAGAGGGACTCAATAAAAACATTCAGTACTTC. V gene TRBV7-9 combines with J gene TRBJ2-4; TRBD2 might be the D (6 bases). The V and J ends lost 7 bases and 4 bases respectively, with 20 bases between them. The CDR3 is made up of 16 amino acids. The V gene's germline CDR1 is SEHNR and CDR2 FQNEAQ (reference sequence).

Only a few counts were recorded for this clonotype. This chain links TRBV29-1 with TRBJ1-1, with D unclear. The germline CDR1 and CDR2 sequences are SQVTM and ANQGSEA. The CDR3 sequence is 13 residues long. The V end was cut by 1 base, the J end by 7 bases, with 13 bases between. The DNA for the CDR3 is TGCAGCGTTGAAGGTAACGCGCAATTTGAAGCTTTCTTT. The encoded protein is CSVEGNAQFEAFF. Full variable domain (outside the CDR3, taken from reference TRBV29-1 and TRBJ1-1): SAVISQKPSRDICQRGTSLTIQCQVDSQVTMMFWYRQQPGQSLTLIATANQGSEATYESGFVIDKFPISRPNLTFSTLTVSNMSPEDSSIYLCSVEGNAQFEAFFGQGTRLTVV.

This clonotype turned up a few times. The chain couples TRBV12-3 or TRBV12-4 to TRBJ1-1, with D uncertain. V lost 6 bases and J 1 base, leaving 15 bases between the germline ends. The CDR3 is 15 residues long. The CDR3 loop reads CASSRVGVKNTEAFF. Written as DNA, the CDR3 is TGTGCCAGCAGCAGAGTCGGAGTGAAGAACACTGAAGCTTTCTTT.

The chain has TRBV27 and TRBJ2-7, with D perhaps assigned TRBD1 or TRBD2 (5 bases each). The CDR3 totals 16 residues. V shed 7 bases and J shed 4 bases, with 23 bases lying between them. Germline V CDR1 and CDR2: MNHEY, SMNVEV (reference sequence). In DNA form, the CDR3 reads TGTGCCAGCAACCCCCTTCCGGGACCAAAAAAATACGAGCAGTACTTC. Amino acid sequence: CASNPLPGPKKYEQYF.

This clonotype was observed a few times. In DNA, the CDR3 is TGTGCCAGCAGCTTAGACGCGGCAGATACGCAGTATTTT. Translation gives CASSLDAADTQYF. V and J are TRBV5-4 and TRBJ2-3, with D unclear. V lost 2 bases and J 4 bases, leaving 8 bases between the germline ends. In germline, CDR1 is SGHNT, CDR2 YYREEE (reference sequence). This CDR3 contains 13 residues.

In this sample, this clonotype turned up many times. V and J are TRBV14 and TRBJ2-3; tentatively, D is TRBD2 (5 bases). Trimming stripped 0 bases from V and 6 bases from J, with 22 bases between. The germline V gene has CDR1 SGHDN and CDR2 FVKESK. The CDR3 has 18 residues. The CDR3 nucleotides are TGTGCCAGCAGCCAAGATAGAAACGTCTTAACGAGAGGGGATACGCAGTATTTT. It codes for CASSQDRNVLTRGDTQYF.

This clonotype has only a few counts. The chain couples TRBV29-1 to TRBJ2-1; D may be TRBD2 (6 bases). The CDR3 contains 16 residues. Trimming removed 2 bases from V and 1 base from J, with 15 bases in between. In germline, CDR1 is SQVTM, CDR2 ANQGSEA. In DNA form, the CDR3 reads TGCAGCGTTGAATCCCCGGGAGTAGGGTCCTACAATGAGCAGTTCTTC. Protein sequence: CSVESPGVGSYNEQFF.

This clonotype appeared many times. This sequence joins TRBV28 and TRBJ2-7; D might be TRBD2 (5 bases). Between the trimmed V and J ends, which lost 3 bases and 0 bases, there was a span of 9 bases. CDR1 is MDHEN, CDR2 SYDVKM, per germline. This CDR3 is built from 14 residues. CDR3 amino acids: CASSFDGDSYEQYF. The CDR3 region has the DNA TGTGCCAGCAGTTTTGACGGGGACTCCTACGAGCAGTACTTC.

Many counts were recorded for this clonotype. V gene TRBV7-9 combines with J gene TRBJ2-5; D is perhaps TRBD1 (5 bases). The CDR3 runs to 14 residues. CDR1 is SEHNR and CDR2 is FQNEAQ in the germline V gene (reference sequence). V lost 3 bases and J lost 5, with 13 bases in between. The CDR3 DNA reads TGTGCCAGCAGCTTCGACAGTCTCCGGGAGACCCAGTACTTC. Translating gives CASSFDSLRETQYF.

This clonotype has a handful of counts. The genes are TRBV5-4 and TRBJ2-5; 13 nucleotides align to TRBD2. The CDR3 totals 16 residues. V lost 4 bases, J lost 3 bases, and 6 bases stayed unmatched. Germline assignment: CDR1 SGHNT and CDR2 YYREEE (reference sequence). The CDR3 bases are TGTGCCAGCAGCGCGGGACTAGCGGGGCCGGAAGAGACCCAGTACTTC. Encoded protein: CASSAGLAGPEETQYF.

This clonotype came up many times. V and J are TRBV5-1 and TRBJ2-1; 10 bases line up with TRBD1. The CDR3 is 14 amino acids. V lost 2 bases, J lost 6 bases, and 2 bases stayed unmatched. The V gene's germline CDR1 is SGHRS and CDR2 YFSETQ. The CDR3 loop reads CASSFDRGRNEQFF. The CDR3 DNA follows: TGCGCCAGCAGCTTTGACAGGGGGCGCAATGAGCAGTTCTTC.

This chain links TRBV12-3 or TRBV12-4 with TRBJ1-5; a weak D match, TRBD2 (6 bases). The J call may be wrong; the DNA end is better matched by TRBJ2-3. The CDR3 is made up of 14 amino acids. CDR3 loop: CASSFWGGNQPQYF. CDR3 nucleotides: TGTGCCAGCAGTTTCTGGGGAGGCAATCAGCCCCAGTATTTT.